These T cell receptor beta chains were read from a single sample in a study of Tregs in tolerant kidney transplant recipients. Profiled with immunoSEQ multiplex PCR; TCRdb holds only in-frame clones, not every one. The repertoire holds tens of thousands of clones, with 95% to 98% as singletons. The material was CD4+ T cells from blood, obtained before the transplant. Receptor source: a human donor who received a combined kidney and bone marrow transplant. Each CDR3 is given with its conserved first and last residue. The D gene is left open where the match is weak. Only part of the rows carry a size: once, few, many, or a class if the clone is expanded.

j_call	d_call	v_call	clone_size	cdr3_length	cdr3_nt	cdr3_aa
TRBJ1-6	NA	TRBV5-4	NA	16	TGTGCCAGCAGCTTGGGCGGGGGATCTTATAATTCACCCCTCCACTTT	CASSLGGGSYNSPLHF
TRBJ1-2	TRBD1	TRBV27	NA	13	TGTGCCAGGACGGGACAGCCCATCTATGGCTACACCTTC	CARTGQPIYGYTF
TRBJ2-2	TRBD1	TRBV11-2	NA	14	TGTGCCAGCCAATCGACAGGGTACACCGGGGAGCTGTTTTTT	CASQSTGYTGELFF
TRBJ1-2	NA	TRBV25-1	NA	13	TGTGCCAGCAGTGACCCTTTTCAGGGGAGCTACACCTTC	CASSDPFQGSYTF
TRBJ1-6	NA	TRBV30	NA	15	TGTGCCTGGAGTGTGGGGGGTGCATATAATTCACCCCTCCACTTT	CAWSVGGAYNSPLHF
TRBJ1-5	TRBD1	TRBV7-8	NA	14	TGTGCCAGCAGCGTGGACAGGGTTCGGGAGCCCCAGCATTTT	CASSVDRVREPQHF
TRBJ2-6	NA	TRBV11-3	NA	18	TGTGCCAGCAGCTTCGGTCTTACTGCAGGGCAGGCGATAAACGTCCTGACTTTC	CASSFGLTAGQAINVLTF
TRBJ1-2	TRBD1	TRBV9	NA	21	TGTGCCAGCAGCCCCATTTTGGGACAGGGATCCCCCGTGTTGTCTAACTATGGCTACACCTTC	CASSPILGQGSPVLSNYGYTF
TRBJ2-2	TRBD2	TRBV23-1	NA	16	TGCGCCAGCAGTTCAATATTCGGGAGGGGGACCGGGGAGCTGTTTTTT	CASSSIFGRGTGELFF
TRBJ2-1	TRBD2	TRBV7-2	NA	16	TGTGCCAGCAGCCGGGGACTAGCGGGGGGTCTCAATGAGCAGTTCTTC	CASSRGLAGGLNEQFF
TRBJ2-2	TRBD1	TRBV7-2	NA	14	TGTGCCAGCAGGATGGACAGGTACACCGGGGAGCTGTTTTTT	CASRMDRYTGELFF
TRBJ2-1	NA	TRBV10-3	NA	17	TGTGCCATCAGTGCCTCACTAGCACCGAGCTCCTACAATGAGCAGTTCTTC	CAISASLAPSSYNEQFF
TRBJ2-1	TRBD2	TRBV25-1	NA	16	TGTGCCAGCAGTGAATGGAGCGGGAGAGCCTCGAATGAGCAGTTCTTC	CASSEWSGRASNEQFF
TRBJ2-5	TRBD1	TRBV5-1	NA	15	TGCGCCAGCAGCGGTGAGGACAGGGGACGAGAGACCCAGTACTTC	CASSGEDRGRETQYF
TRBJ1-3	TRBD1	TRBV7-2	once	16	TGTGCCAGCAGCGTCCGACAGGGTCAGACTGGAAACACCATATATTTT	CASSVRQGQTGNTIYF
TRBJ2-2	NA	TRBV4-1	NA	15	TGCGCCAGCAGCCGGGGACTCTTGAACACCGGGGAGCTGTTTTTT	CASSRGLLNTGELFF
TRBJ2-4	NA	TRBV5-5	NA	14	TGTGCCAGCAGCTTGAGGGGACAAAGGAACATTCAGTACTTC	CASSLRGQRNIQYF
TRBJ2-1	NA	TRBV9	once	15	TGTGCCAGCAGCGTAGCAGTGACGGGAAACAATGAGCAGTTCTTC	CASSVAVTGNNEQFF
TRBJ2-2	NA	TRBV19	NA	15	TGTGCCAGTAGTATAGTATCTGCGAACACCGGGGAGCTGTTTTTT	CASSIVSANTGELFF
TRBJ2-5	NA	TRBV7-7	NA	14	TGTGCCAGCAGCATAGGGACTTCTCAAGAGACCCAGTACTTC	CASSIGTSQETQYF
TRBJ2-1	NA	TRBV28	NA	14	TGTGCCAGCAAGAGCGGATACTCCTACAATGAGCAGTTCTTC	CASKSGYSYNEQFF
TRBJ2-5	NA	TRBV5-1	NA	15	TGCGCCAGCAGCTTGGTCCCGGGAAGAGTAGAGACCCAGTACTTC	CASSLVPGRVETQYF
TRBJ2-1	NA	TRBV4-2	NA	17	TGTGCCAGCAGCCAAGGCCCCCCCTATGGCTCCTACAATGAGCAGTTCTTC	CASSQGPPYGSYNEQFF
TRBJ2-7	TRBD1	TRBV5-1	NA	14	TGCGCCAGCAGCTTGTTCGGACAGGGCTTAGAGCAGTACTTC	CASSLFGQGLEQYF